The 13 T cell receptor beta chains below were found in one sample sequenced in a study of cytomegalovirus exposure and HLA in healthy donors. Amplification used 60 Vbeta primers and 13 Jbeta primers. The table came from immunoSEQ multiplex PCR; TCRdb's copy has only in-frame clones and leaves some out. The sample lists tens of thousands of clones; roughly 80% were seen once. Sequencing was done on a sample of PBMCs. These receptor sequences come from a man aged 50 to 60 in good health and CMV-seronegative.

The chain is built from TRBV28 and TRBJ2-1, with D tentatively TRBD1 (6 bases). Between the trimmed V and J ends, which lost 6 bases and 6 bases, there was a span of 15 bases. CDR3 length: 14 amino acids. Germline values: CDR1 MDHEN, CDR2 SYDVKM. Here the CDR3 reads CASSSGTRGNEQFF. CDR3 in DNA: TGTGCCAGCAGCTCCGGGACCAGGGGCAATGAGCAGTTCTTC.

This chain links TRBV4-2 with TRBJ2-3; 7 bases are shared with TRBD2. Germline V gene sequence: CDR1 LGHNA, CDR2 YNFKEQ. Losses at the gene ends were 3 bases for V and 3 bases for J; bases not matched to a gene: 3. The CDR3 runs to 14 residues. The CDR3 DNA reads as TGTGCCAGCAGCCAGTGGGGGGGGACAGATACGCAGTATTTT. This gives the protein CASSQWGGTDTQYF.

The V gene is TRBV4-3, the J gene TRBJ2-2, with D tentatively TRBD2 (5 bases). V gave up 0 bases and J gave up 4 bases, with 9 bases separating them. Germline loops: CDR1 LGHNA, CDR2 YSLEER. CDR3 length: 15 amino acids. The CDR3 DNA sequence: TGCGCCAGCAGCCAAGATCGCGAGGGCACCGGGGAGCTGTTTTTT. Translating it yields CASSQDREGTGELFF.

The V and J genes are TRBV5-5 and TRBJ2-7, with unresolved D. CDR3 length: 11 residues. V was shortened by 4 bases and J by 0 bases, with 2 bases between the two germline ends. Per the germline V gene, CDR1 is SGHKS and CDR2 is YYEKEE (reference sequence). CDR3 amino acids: CASSHSYEQYF. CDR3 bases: TGTGCCAGCAGCCACTCCTACGAGCAGTACTTC.

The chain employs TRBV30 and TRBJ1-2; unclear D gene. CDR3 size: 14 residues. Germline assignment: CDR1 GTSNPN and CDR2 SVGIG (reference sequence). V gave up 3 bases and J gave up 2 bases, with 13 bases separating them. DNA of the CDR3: TGTGCCTGGAGAACAGCACCGAAGAACTATGGCTACACCTTC. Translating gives CAWRTAPKNYGYTF.

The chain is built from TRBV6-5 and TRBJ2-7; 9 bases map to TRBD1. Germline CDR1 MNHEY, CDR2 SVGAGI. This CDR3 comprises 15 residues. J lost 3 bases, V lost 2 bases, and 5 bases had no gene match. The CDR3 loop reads CASSYGGTGFYEQYF. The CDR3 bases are TGTGCCAGCAGTTACGGTGGGACAGGGTTCTACGAGCAGTACTTC.

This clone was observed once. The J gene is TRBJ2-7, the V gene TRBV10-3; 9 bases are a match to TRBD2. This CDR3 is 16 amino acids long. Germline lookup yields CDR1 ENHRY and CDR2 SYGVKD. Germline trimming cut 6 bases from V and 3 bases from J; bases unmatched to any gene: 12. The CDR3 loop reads CAIRADSGSKFYEQYF. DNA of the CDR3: TGTGCCATCAGGGCGGATAGCGGGAGTAAGTTCTACGAGCAGTACTTC.

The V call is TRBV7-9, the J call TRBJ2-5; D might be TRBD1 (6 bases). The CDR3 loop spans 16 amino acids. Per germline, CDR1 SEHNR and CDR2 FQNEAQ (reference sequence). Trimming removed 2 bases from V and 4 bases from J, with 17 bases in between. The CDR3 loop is CASSLRRTRGTETQYF. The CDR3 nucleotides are TGTGCCAGCAGCTTACGGAGAACAAGGGGGACAGAGACCCAGTACTTC.

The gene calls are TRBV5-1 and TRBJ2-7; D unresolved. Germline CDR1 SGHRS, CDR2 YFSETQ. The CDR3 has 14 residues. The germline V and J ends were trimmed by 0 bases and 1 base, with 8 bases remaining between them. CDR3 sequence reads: CASSLDRYSYEQYF. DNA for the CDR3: TGCGCCAGCAGCTTGGACCGGTATTCCTACGAGCAGTACTTC.

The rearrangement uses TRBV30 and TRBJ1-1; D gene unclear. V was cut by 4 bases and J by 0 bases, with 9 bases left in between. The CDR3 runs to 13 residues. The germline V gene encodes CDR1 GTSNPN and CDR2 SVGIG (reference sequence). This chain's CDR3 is CAWTAAMNTEAFF. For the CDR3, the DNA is TGTGCCTGGACGGCGGCTATGAACACTGAAGCTTTCTTT.

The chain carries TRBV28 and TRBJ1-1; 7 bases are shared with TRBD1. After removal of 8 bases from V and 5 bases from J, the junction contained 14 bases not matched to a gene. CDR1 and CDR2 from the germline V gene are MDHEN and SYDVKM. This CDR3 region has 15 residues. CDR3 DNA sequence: TGTGCCAGCCTGGGCCAGGGGGTTATTAGGACTGAAGCTTTCTTT. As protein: CASLGQGVIRTEAFF.

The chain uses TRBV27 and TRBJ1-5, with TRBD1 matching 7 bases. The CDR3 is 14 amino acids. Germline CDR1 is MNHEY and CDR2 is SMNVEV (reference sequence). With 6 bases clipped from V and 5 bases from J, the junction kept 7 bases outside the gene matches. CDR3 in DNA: TGTGCCAGCAGGCCGAGAGGGGGCCATCAGCCCCAGCATTTT. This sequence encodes CASRPRGGHQPQHF.

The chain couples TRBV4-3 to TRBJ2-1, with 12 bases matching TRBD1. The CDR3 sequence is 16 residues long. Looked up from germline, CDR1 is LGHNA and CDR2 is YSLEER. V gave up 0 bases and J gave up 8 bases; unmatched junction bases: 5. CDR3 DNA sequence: TGCGCCAGCAGCCAAGATGGCGGGACAGGGGGCCATGAGCAGTTCTTC. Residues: CASSQDGGTGGHEQFF.